This TCR beta chain appears in the sequencing data of a study of blood T cell repertoires in COVID-19. Method: immunoSEQ multiplex PCR; TCRdb's copy keeps in-frame clones and lacks some. This table holds about 280,000 clones, approximately 86% found once. The CDR3 is 14 amino acids. CDR1 is MNHEY and CDR2 is SMNVEV in the germline V gene (reference sequence). With V trimmed by 10 bases and J by 6 bases, 9 bases remained unmatched. Source material: peripheral blood. The sequence came from a woman in her thirties who had recovered from COVID-19. The chain joins TRBV27 to TRBJ1-4, with 9 bases aligning to TRBD1. CDR3 region: CATKPGQGHEKLFF. CDR3 sequence (DNA): TGTGCCACCAAACCGGGACAGGGCCATGAAAAACTGTTTTTT.